One and the same sample provided the 11 T cell receptor beta chains below, sequenced in a study of T cell clonality in common variable immunodeficiency. Profiled with immunoSEQ multiplex PCR; TCRdb holds only in-frame clones, not every one. The sample has around 57,000 clones, none seen only once; the top ten hold roughly 3.4%. The sequenced sample was peripheral blood mononuclear cells. The receptor set was obtained from a person aged 18-70 years in good health.

This clone occurred many times. The sequenced fragment ends 3 residues before the CDR3 boundary, so the rest is inferred from the germline J gene. The rearrangement uses TRBV20-1 and TRBJ1-1, with 8 nucleotides matching TRBD1. J was trimmed by 4 bases and V by 4 bases; bases with no gene match: 11. The CDR3 runs 15 residues. The V gene's germline CDR1 is DFQATT and CDR2 SNEGSKA (reference sequence). The sequenced part of the CDR3 DNA is TGCAGTGCTAAAATACCGGGCACAGGGGGCACTGAA. This encodes CSAKIPGTGGTE. The CDR3 in its entirety is CSAKIPGTGGTEAFF.

Ten or more counts support this clone. The read ends 3 residues before the CDR3 terminus; that terminus is restored from the germline J gene. V usage is TRBV29-1 and J usage is TRBJ2-5, with D possibly being TRBD2 (6 bases). Trimming stripped 6 bases from V and 4 bases from J, with 21 bases between. This CDR3 contains 15 residues. CDR1 SQVTM and CDR2 ANQGSEA come from the germline V gene. Here the CDR3 reads CSVAAGTGGGETQYF. The covered CDR3 bases are TGCAGCGTCGCCGCCGGGACTGGCGGCGGAGAGACC.

This clone has ten or more counts. The CDR3 goes on 3 residues after the read ends, and that part is filled in from the germline J gene. The chain employs TRBV12-3 or TRBV12-4 and TRBJ1-1, with D possibly being TRBD1 (5 bases). This CDR3 is built from 13 residues. The ends were cut back, 6 bases at V and 4 bases at J, with 12 bases in the middle. CDR3 sequence reads: CASRVGVVTEAFF. The covered CDR3 bases are TGTGCCAGCAGGGTAGGGGTCGTCACTGAA.

This clone was detected ten times or more. The missing CDR3 end, 3 residues past where the read stops, is filled in from the germline J gene. The chain has TRBV19 and TRBJ2-4, with a tentative D call TRBD1 (6 bases). The germline V and J ends were trimmed by 1 base and 7 bases, with 11 bases remaining between them. Per the germline V gene, CDR1 is LNHDA and CDR2 is SQIVND (reference sequence). CDR3 length equals 14 residues. The CDR3 loop reads CASSIGSGANIQYF. The part of the CDR3 DNA that was read is TGTGCCAGTAGTATAGGCTCAGGGGCGAACATT. Full variable domain (missing parts from reference TRBV19 and TRBJ2-4): DGGITQSPKYLFRKEGQNVTLSCEQNLNHDAMYWYRQDPGQGLRLIYYSQIVNDFQKGDIAEGYSVSREKKESFPLTVTSAQKNPTAFYLCASSIGSGANIQYFGAGTRLSVL.

This clone was recorded many times. The read is 3 residues too short to cover the CDR3 end, so that end is filled in from the germline J gene. J is TRBJ2-3 and V is TRBV19; weak D call: TRBD1 (6 bases). V was trimmed by 5 bases and J by 3 bases, leaving 18 bases between them. Germline V gene sequence: CDR1 LNHDA, CDR2 SQIVND (reference sequence). The CDR3 consists of 16 residues. CDR3 region: CASSPRRQRGTDTQYF. The part of the CDR3 DNA that was read is TGTGCCAGTAGTCCCCGCCGCCAGAGGGGGACAGATACG.

This clone was recorded many times. From the germline J gene comes the end of the CDR3, since the read stops 3 residues before it. The chain is built from TRBV2 and TRBJ2-7; D unresolved. Germline CDR1 and CDR2: SNHLY and FYNNEI. Deletions cut 5 bases from V and 4 bases from J, with 9 bases between. The CDR3 covers 12 residues. CDR3 bases read: TGTGCCAGCAGTCCAGTAGCATACGAG. Its protein product is CASSPVAYE. The full CDR3 sequence reads CASSPVAYEQYF.

This clone showed up many times. The CDR3 is cut off 3 residues early in the read; its end comes from the germline J gene. The chain employs TRBV18 and TRBJ2-7; TRBD2 matches at 9 bases. J was trimmed by 4 bases and V by 2 bases; bases with no gene match: 3. CDR3 size: 14 residues. Germline V gene data show CDR1 as KGHSH and CDR2 as LQKENI. The chain's CDR3 is CASSPAGLAYEQYF. Partial CDR3 DNA: TGTGCCAGCTCACCAGCGGGACTAGCTTACGAG.

This clone was observed many times. The read stops 3 residues short of the end of the CDR3; the missing end is completed from the germline J gene. The chain joins TRBV2 to TRBJ2-1, with a tentative D call TRBD1 (5 bases). This CDR3 is built from 12 residues. The V gene's germline CDR1 is SNHLY and CDR2 FYNNEI. Deletions cut 6 bases from V and 4 bases from J, with 7 bases between. CDR3 DNA (partial): TGTGCCAGCAGGGGGCAGTACAATGAG. It encodes CASRGQYNE. In full, the CDR3 reads CASRGQYNEQFF.

There are many counts of this clone. Sequencing ends 3 residues short of the CDR3 end; the germline J gene provides the rest. The rearrangement joins TRBV7-9 to TRBJ1-2; 8 nucleotides line up with TRBD1. CDR3 length: 14 amino acids. Germline CDR1 is SEHNR and CDR2 is FQNEAQ (reference sequence). Incomplete CDR3 DNA: TGTGCCAGCAGCTTAGAAGACAGGGGCGGCGGC. Translated: CASSLEDRGGG. From start to end, the CDR3 is CASSLEDRGGGYTF.

With regard to this clone: The read halts 3 residues ahead of the CDR3 end, with the missing end drawn from the germline J gene. The rearrangement uses TRBV5-5 and TRBJ2-3; D is perhaps TRBD1 (5 bases). This CDR3 has 15 amino acids. Germline V gene lookup returns CDR1 SGHKS and CDR2 YYEKEE (reference sequence). The V gene lost 1 base and the J gene lost 1 base, with 10 bases spanning the gap. This CDR3 reads CASSLWARGTDTQYF. The CDR3 bases that were read are TGTGCCAGCAGCTTGTGGGCCAGGGGCACAGATACG.

This clone was seen at least ten times. The read ends 3 residues early relative to the CDR3; the germline J gene fills the gap. V gene TRBV20-1 combines with J gene TRBJ2-4; weak D call: TRBD1 (5 bases). CDR1 and CDR2 from the germline V gene are DFQATT and SNEGSKA (reference sequence). The CDR3 length is 17 residues. Trimming took 6 bases from V and 0 from J, leaving 21 bases between them. The CDR3 is CSARVPPRETAKNIQYF. The CDR3 bases that were read are TGCAGTGCCCGTGTTCCCCCCAGGGAAACAGCCAAAAACATT.